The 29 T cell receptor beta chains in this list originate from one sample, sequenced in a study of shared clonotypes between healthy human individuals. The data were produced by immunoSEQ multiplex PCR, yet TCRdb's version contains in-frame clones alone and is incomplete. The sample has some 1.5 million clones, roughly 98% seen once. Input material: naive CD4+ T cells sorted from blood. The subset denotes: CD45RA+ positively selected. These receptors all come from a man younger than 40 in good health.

CDR3 amino acids: CASSLRTREKLFF. The CDR3 coding sequence is TGTGCCAGCAGCCTACGGACACGCGAAAAACTGTTTTTT. The chain carries TRBV7-9 and TRBJ1-4; a weak D match, TRBD1 (5 bases). This CDR3 is 13 amino acids long. Trimming cost V 5 bases and J 8 bases, with 12 bases left between them. Germline CDR1 is SEHNR and CDR2 is FQNEAQ (reference sequence). Filled out from reference TRBV7-9 and TRBJ1-4, the complete variable domain reads DTGVSQNPRHKITKRGQNVTFRCDPISEHNRLYWYRQTLGQGPEFLTYFQNEAQLEKSRLLSDRFSAERPKGSFSTLEIQRTEQGDSAMYLCASSLRTREKLFFGSGTQLSVL.

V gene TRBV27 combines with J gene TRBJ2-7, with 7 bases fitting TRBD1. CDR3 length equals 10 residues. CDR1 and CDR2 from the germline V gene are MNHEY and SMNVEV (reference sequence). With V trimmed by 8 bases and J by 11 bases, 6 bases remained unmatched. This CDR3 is CASFYRGEYF. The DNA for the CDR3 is TGTGCCAGCTTTTACAGGGGAGAGTACTTC.

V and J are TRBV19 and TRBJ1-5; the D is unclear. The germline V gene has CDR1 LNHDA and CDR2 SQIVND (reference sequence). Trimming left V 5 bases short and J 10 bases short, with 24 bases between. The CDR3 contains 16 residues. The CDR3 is CASSPLGPIGKVPQHF. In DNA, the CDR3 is TGTGCCAGTAGTCCCCTAGGACCTATAGGGAAAGTCCCCCAGCATTTT.

The CDR3 nucleotides are TGTGCCAGCGGGTGGCAGCCCCAGCATTTT. Protein: CASGWQPQHF. V gene TRBV28 combines with J gene TRBJ1-5; no reliable D call. Trimming took off 8 bases at V and 7 bases at J, with 6 bases between the two ends. This CDR3 is built from 10 residues. CDR1 MDHEN and CDR2 SYDVKM come from the germline V gene. Drawing the rest from reference TRBV28 and TRBJ1-5, the complete variable domain is DVKVTQSSRYLVKRTGEKVFLECVQDMDHENMFWYRQDPGLGLRLIYFSYDVKMKEKGDIPEGYSVSREKKERFSLILESASTNQTSMYLCASGWQPQHFGDGTRLSIL.

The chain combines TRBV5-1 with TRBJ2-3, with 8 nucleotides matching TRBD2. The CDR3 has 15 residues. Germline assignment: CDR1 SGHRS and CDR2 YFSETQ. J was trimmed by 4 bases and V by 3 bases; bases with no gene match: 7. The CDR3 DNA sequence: TGCGCCAGCAGCTATTTAGCGGGAAGCCCAGATACGCAGTATTTT. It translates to CASSYLAGSPDTQYF.

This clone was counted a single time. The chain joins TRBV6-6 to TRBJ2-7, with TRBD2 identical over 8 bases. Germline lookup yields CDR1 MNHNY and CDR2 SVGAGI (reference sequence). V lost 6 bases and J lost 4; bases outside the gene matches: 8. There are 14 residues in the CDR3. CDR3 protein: CASRSGSTRYEQYF. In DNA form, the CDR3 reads TGTGCCAGCAGGAGCGGGAGCACCCGGTACGAGCAGTACTTC.

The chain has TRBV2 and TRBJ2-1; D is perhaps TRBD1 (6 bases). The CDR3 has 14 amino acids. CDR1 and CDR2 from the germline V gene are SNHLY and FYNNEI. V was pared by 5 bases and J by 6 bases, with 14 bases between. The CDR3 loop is CASSSMDSFNEQFF. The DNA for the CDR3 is TGTGCCAGCAGTTCTATGGACAGCTTCAATGAGCAGTTCTTC.

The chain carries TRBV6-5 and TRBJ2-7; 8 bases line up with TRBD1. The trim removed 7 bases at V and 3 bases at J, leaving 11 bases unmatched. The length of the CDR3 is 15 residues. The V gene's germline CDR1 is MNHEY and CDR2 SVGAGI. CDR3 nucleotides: TGTGCCAGCACGTCAGGGGGCCCTCCTTTCTACGAGCAGTACTTC. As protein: CASTSGGPPFYEQYF.

CDR3 nucleotide sequence: TGCAGTGCTAGAGACCGGCGGGCCCAGCATTTT. Translation gives CSARDRRAQHF. The chain employs TRBV20-1 and TRBJ1-5; D remains unclear. Looked up from germline, CDR1 is DFQATT and CDR2 is SNEGSKA (reference sequence). Trimming removed 0 bases from V and 11 bases from J, with 8 bases in between. The CDR3 loop spans 11 amino acids.

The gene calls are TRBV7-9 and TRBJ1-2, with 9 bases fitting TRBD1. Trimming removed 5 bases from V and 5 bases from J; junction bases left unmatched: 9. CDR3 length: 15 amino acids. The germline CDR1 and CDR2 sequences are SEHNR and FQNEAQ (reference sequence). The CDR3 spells CASSHPGQGPYGYTF. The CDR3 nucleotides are TGTGCCAGCAGCCACCCGGGACAGGGACCTTATGGCTACACCTTC.

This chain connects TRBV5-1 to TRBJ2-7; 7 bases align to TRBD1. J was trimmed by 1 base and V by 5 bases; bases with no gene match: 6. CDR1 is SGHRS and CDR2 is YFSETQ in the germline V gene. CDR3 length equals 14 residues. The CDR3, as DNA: TGCGCCAGCAGGACGGGACAGACTTCCTACGAGCAGTACTTC. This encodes CASRTGQTSYEQYF.

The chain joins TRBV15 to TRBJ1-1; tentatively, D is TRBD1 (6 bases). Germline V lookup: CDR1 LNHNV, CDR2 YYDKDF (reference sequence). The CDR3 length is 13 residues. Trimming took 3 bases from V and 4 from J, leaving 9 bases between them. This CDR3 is CATSSVGGTEAFF. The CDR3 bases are TGTGCCACCAGCAGTGTAGGGGGCACTGAAGCTTTCTTT.

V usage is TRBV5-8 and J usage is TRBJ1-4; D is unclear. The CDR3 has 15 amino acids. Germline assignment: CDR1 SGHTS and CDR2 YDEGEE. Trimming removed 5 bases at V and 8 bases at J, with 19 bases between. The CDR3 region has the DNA TGTGCCAGCAGGACGTTGGGCGTAGTAGAGGAAAAACTGTTTTTT. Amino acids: CASRTLGVVEEKLFF.

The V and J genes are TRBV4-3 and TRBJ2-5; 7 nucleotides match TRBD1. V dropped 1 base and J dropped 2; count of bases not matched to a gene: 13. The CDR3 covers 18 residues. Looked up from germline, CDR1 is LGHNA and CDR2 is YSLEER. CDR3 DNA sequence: TGCGCCAGCAGCCAAGCCAGACAGGGCTCCCTCCGTCAAGAGACCCAGTACTTC. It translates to CASSQARQGSLRQETQYF.

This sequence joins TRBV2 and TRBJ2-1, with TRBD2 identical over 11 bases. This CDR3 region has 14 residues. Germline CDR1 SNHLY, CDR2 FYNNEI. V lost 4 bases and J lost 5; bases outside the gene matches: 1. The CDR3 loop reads CASSGLAGHNEQFF. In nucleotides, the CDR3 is TGTGCCAGCAGTGGACTAGCGGGGCACAATGAGCAGTTCTTC.

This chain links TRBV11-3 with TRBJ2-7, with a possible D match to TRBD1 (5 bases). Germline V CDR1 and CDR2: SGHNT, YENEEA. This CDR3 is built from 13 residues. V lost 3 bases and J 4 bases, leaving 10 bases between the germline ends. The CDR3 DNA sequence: TGTGCCAGCAGCTTTGGAGACAGATACGAGCAGTACTTC. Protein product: CASSFGDRYEQYF.

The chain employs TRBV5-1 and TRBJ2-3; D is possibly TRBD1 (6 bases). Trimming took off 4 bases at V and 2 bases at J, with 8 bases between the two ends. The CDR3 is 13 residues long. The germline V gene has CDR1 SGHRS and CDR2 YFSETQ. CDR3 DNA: TGCGCCAGCAGCCGGGACAACACAGATACGCAGTATTTT. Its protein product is CASSRDNTDTQYF.

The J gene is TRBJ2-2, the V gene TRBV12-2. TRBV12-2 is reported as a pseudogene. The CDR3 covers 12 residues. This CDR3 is CARQGGDGELFF. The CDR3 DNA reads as TGTGCAAGACAGGGAGGAGACGGGGAGCTGTTTTTT.

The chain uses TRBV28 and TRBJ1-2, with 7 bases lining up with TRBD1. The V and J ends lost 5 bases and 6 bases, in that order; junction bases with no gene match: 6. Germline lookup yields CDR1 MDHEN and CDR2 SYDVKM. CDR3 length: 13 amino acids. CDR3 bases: TGTGCCAGCAGTGCCCGGGACAGAGATGGCTACACCTTC. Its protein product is CASSARDRDGYTF.

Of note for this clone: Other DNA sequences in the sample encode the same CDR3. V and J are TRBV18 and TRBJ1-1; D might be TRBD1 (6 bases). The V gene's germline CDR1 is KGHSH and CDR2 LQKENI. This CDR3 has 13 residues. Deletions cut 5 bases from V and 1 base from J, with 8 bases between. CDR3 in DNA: TGTGCCAGCTCAGGGACACCGAACACTGAAGCTTTCTTT. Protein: CASSGTPNTEAFF. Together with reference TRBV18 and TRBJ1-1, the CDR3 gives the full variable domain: NAGVMQNPRHLVRRRGQEARLRCSPMKGHSHVYWYRQLPEEGLKFMVYLQKENIIDESGMPKERFSAEFPKEGPSILRIQQVVRGDSAAYFCASSGTPNTEAFFGQGTRLTVV.

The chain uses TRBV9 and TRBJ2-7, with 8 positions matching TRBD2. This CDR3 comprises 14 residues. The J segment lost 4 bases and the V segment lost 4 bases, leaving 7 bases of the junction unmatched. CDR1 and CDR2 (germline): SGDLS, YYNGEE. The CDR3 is CASSPSSGGYEQYF. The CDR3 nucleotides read TGTGCCAGCAGCCCCAGCAGCGGGGGTTACGAGCAGTACTTC.

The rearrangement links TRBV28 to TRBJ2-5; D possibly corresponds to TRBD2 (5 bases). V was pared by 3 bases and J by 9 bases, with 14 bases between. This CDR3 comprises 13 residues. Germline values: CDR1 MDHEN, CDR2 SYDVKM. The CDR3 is CASSFPGNGAQYF. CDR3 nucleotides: TGTGCCAGCAGTTTCCCCGGGAATGGGGCCCAGTACTTC.

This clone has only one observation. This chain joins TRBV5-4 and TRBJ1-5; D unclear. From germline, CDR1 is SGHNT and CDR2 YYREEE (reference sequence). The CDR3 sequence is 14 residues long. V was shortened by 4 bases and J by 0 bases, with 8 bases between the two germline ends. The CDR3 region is CASSVRVSNQPQHF. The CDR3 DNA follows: TGTGCCAGCAGCGTCAGAGTTAGCAATCAGCCCCAGCATTTT.

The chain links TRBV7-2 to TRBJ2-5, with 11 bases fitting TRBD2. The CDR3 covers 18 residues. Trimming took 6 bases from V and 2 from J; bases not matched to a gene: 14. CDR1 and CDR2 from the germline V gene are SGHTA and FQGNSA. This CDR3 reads CASSFNSRLAGLQETQYF. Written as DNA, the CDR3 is TGTGCCAGCAGTTTTAACTCGCGACTAGCGGGGCTACAAGAGACCCAGTACTTC.

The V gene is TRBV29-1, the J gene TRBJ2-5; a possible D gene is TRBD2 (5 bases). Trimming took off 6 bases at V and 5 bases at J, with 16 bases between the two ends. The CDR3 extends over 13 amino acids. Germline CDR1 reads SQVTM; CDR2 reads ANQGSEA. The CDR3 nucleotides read TGCAGCGTCATCGGGATTACTGGTGAGACCCAGTACTTC. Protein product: CSVIGITGETQYF. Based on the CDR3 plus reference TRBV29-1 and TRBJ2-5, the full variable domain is SAVISQKPSRDICQRGTSLTIQCQVDSQVTMMFWYRQQPGQSLTLIATANQGSEATYESGFVIDKFPISRPNLTFSTLTVSNMSPEDSSIYLCSVIGITGETQYFGPGTRLLVL.

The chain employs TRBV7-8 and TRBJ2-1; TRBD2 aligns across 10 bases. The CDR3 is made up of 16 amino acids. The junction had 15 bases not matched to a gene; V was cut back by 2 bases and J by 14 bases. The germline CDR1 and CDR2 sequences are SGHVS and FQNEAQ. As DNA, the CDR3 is TGTGCCAGCAGCTTATCAGGGGCGGCTAGCGGGAGTAAGGAGTTCTTC. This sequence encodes CASSLSGAASGSKEFF.

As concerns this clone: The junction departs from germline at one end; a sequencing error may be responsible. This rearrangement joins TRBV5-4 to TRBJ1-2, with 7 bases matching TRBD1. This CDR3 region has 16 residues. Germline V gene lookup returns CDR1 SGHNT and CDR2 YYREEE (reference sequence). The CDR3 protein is CASSARGGGQSYDYTF. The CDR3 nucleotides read TGTGCCAGCAGCGCGCGTGGTGGGGGACAGTCGTATGACTACACCTTC.

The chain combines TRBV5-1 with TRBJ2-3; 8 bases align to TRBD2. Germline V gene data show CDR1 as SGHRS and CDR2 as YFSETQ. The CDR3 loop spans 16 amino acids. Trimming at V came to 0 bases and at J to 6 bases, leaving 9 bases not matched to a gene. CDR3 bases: TGCGCCAGCAGCTTGGAGGCGGCGGGAGGTTTGGATACGCAGTATTTT. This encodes CASSLEAAGGLDTQYF.

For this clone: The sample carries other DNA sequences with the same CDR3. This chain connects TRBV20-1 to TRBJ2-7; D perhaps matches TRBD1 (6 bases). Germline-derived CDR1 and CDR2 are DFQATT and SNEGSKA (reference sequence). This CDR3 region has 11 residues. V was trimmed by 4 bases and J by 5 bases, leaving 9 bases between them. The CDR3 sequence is CSANRDHEQYF. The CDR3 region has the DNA TGCAGTGCTAACAGGGATCACGAGCAGTACTTC.